The sequence of this T cell receptor beta chain was determined in a study of patients and donors after allogeneic stem cell transplantation. V shed 0 bases, J shed 7 bases, and the junction held 7 bases outside the gene matches. Germline V gives CDR1 PRHDT, CDR2 FYEKMQ (reference sequence). The CDR3 has 16 residues. TCRdb processed the RT-PCR reads anew with MiXCR; each CDR3 protein has one entry. The table includes approximately 150,000 distinct CDR3 sequences, 25% to 35% detected once. This clonotype was obtained from a human donor who was either an allogeneic HSCT recipient or a stem cell or donor lymphocyte infusion donor (not recorded which). It is not recorded whose cells these are; they may come from a transplant donor. Sequences were obtained from blood, either unsorted or a sorted T cell fraction (not recorded which). The chain is built from TRBV13 and TRBJ2-1; 9 bases agree with TRBD2. CDR3 amino acids: CASSLGPVAGDNEQFF. CDR3 nucleotide sequence: TGTGCCAGCAGCTTAGGCCCAGTAGCGGGAGATAATGAGCAGTTCTTC.